The clone carrying this T cell receptor (beta chain) was detected once. Antigen: not known. The protocol was immunoSEQ multiplex PCR, while the TCRdb copy is restricted to in-frame clones and leaves out a portion. The sample yields about 75,000 clones, 75% to 85% seen once. This sample was included in a study of memory CD4+ T cells and cytomegalovirus serostatus. Study-level information: Donors were healthy Belgian adults, 8 to 10 CMV seropositive and 20 to 25 seronegative. The study's findings and limits: Repertoires predicted CMV serostatus with median bootstrapped AUC of about 0.94. Suggested: most of the CMV-linked TCR signature lies in CD4+ memory cells.

The sort gate was single viable CD3+CD4+CD8-CD45RO+ cells for memory CD4+ T cells. The receptor was derived from an adult in good health and CMV-seropositive. Sequences were obtained from memory CD4+ T cells from blood.

CDR3: CASSEIRQLNEKLFF. As DNA, the CDR3 is TGTGCCAGCAGTGAAATCCGCCAGCTTAATGAAAAACTGTTTTTT. V usage is TRBV2 and J usage is TRBJ1-4; D not resolved. Deletions cut 2 bases from V and 4 bases from J, with 11 bases between. The CDR3 covers 15 residues. CDR1 SNHLY and CDR2 FYNNEI come from the germline V gene.